This T cell receptor (beta chain) came from a study of T-cell memory formation after mild COVID-19. General study points: There was a balanced CD4/CD8 profile in clones contracting day 15 to 85, and later expanders leaned CD4+. In pre-infection memory, a portion of responding clones appeared, which suggested that cross-reactive memory joined. Contracting clones localized mainly to CM and EM when CD4+ and mainly to EMRA when CD8+.

Barcoded TCR alpha and TCR beta cDNA libraries with UMIs came from 5'RACE using constant-segment primers. In TCRdb, the 5' RACE reads were re-called with MiXCR into one record per CDR3 protein. In the table there are over 500,000 distinct CDR3 sequences, 15% to 20% of which are singletons. The junction had 6 bases not matched to a gene; V was cut back by 7 bases and J by 0 bases. Germline V gene data show CDR1 as SGHTA and CDR2 as FQGNSA. The CDR3 loop spans 14 amino acids. In the case of this clonotype: Its antigen is not known.

The genes are TRBV7-2 and TRBJ2-7; 7 nucleotides align to TRBD1. Sequenced input: PBMCs or a T cell subset sorted from them (not recorded which). The origin of this receptor is an adult woman who had mild COVID-19 (a few samples of this study predate the infection). Cell type and time point are not known. CDR3 nucleotide sequence: TGTGCCAGCACCATCCAGGGGGTCTCCTACGAGCAGTACTTC. It is translated as CASTIQGVSYEQYF. The full variable domain, completed using reference TRBV7-2 and TRBJ2-7, is GAGVSQSPSNKVTEKGKDVELRCDPISGHTALYWYRQSLGQGLEFLIYFQGNSAPDKSGLPSDRFSAERTGGSVSTLTIQRTQQEDSAVYLCASTIQGVSYEQYFGPGTRLTVT.